The sequence of this T cell receptor (beta chain) was determined in a study of PD-L1 blockade in urothelial cancer. The wider study: Beginning around 2014, patients received atezolizumab, given as 1,200 mg intravenously every 3 weeks. The median T cell count in blood samples was 141,255.

Here immunoSEQ multiplex PCR was the method, and the copy in TCRdb shows in-frame clones only, minus some. The table has 30,000 to 45,000 clones, more than 70% seen once. The cohort comprised individuals with locally advanced or metastatic urothelial carcinoma. V dropped 4 bases and J dropped 0 bases, with 13 bases sitting between them. There are 17 residues in the CDR3. CDR1 SNHLY and CDR2 FYNNEI come from the germline V gene. The sequences come from PBMCs, collected around atezolizumab (anti-PD-L1) treatment. This sequence originates from a man between 60 and 75 years old with urothelial cancer. V is TRBV2 and J is TRBJ2-6, with D tentatively TRBD1 (5 bases). The CDR3, as DNA: TGTGCCAGCAGTGGGGGCAGGGCTACCTCTGGGGCCAACGTCCTGACTTTC. This gives the protein CASSGGRATSGANVLTF.